This TCR beta chain is from a study of blood T cell repertoires in COVID-19. Overall study context: Acute and convalescent COVID-19 specimens originated in the United States, Italy and Spain.

Authors' analysis steps: Nucleated cell counts were estimated from reference gene primer amplification. The assay was immunoSEQ multiplex PCR, and TCRdb's table has in-frame clones only and misses some. V, J and clone size reflect that table, while D and trimming were determined from the DNA. The top ten hold 2% to 3% of the sample, which has some 320,000 clones, about nine tenths seen once. This CDR3 region has 12 residues. The J segment lost 3 bases and the V segment lost 10 bases, leaving 5 bases of the junction unmatched. Looked up from germline, CDR1 is MDHEN and CDR2 is SYDVKM. Among Cohort 3 donors, those recovered had two negative PCRs, clearance, or symptom resolution.

This clonotype originated in a man in his sixties who had recovered from COVID-19. V gene TRBV28 combines with J gene TRBJ2-7, with 8 bases aligning to TRBD1. The sequencing input was PBMCs or T cells enriched from blood (not recorded which). CDR3 amino acids: CATGQGYYEQYF. DNA for the CDR3: TGTGCCACCGGACAGGGATACTACGAGCAGTACTTC. The full variable domain, completed using reference TRBV28 and TRBJ2-7, is DVKVTQSSRYLVKRTGEKVFLECVQDMDHENMFWYRQDPGLGLRLIYFSYDVKMKEKGDIPEGYSVSREKKERFSLILESASTNQTSMYLCATGQGYYEQYFGPGTRLTVT.